This TCR beta chain was identified in a study of CD8+CD57+ T cells in acquired aplastic anemia. Overall study: Isolated CD4+ and CD8+ cells, once sorted, yielded DNA averaging around 3.3 ug. Study-level points and caveats: Statistical testing detected no significant gap in CD8+ Simpson's diversity between patients and controls. Patients and controls shared twenty-nine CD8+ CDR3 sequences.

It was genomic DNA that served as the template for profiling TCR beta VDJ and CDR3. TCRdb ran MiXCR on the reads and lists one entry per CDR3 protein. The sample consists of a few hundred thousand distinct CDR3 sequences, 65% to 80% of them appearing once. As regards this clonotype: The target antigen is unknown. No conserved phenylalanine or tryptophan ends this CDR3, so it is likely a read error.

V lost 2 bases and J lost 4, with 14 bases in between. The CDR3 extends over 15 amino acids. The germline CDR1 and CDR2 sequences are SGHTA and FQGNSA. The rearrangement links TRBV7-2 to TRBJ1-1; the D is unclear. The sequence was collected from a human donor in good health, serving as a control. The sample taken for sequencing was sorted CD4+, CD8+, or CD8+CD57+ T cells (not recorded which) from PBMCs. The CDR3 here is CASSLYDKRSTEAFS. The CDR3 DNA sequence: TGTGCCAGCAGCTTATATGACAAGCGGAGCACTGAAGCTTTCTCT.